Sequencing of this TCR beta chain was carried out in a study of T cell changes during pregnancy in multiple sclerosis. The length of the CDR3 is 16 residues. Germline V gene lookup returns CDR1 SNHLY and CDR2 FYNNEI. With V trimmed by 3 bases and J by 10 bases, 11 bases remained unmatched. Clones were sequenced by immunoSEQ multiplex PCR, and TCRdb holds only the in-frame ones, with some missing. The table has approximately 64,000 clones, roughly 90% seen once. The chain recombines TRBV2 with TRBJ2-1, with 11 bases that match TRBD2. The sequencing here drew on peripheral blood, taken in the first trimester of pregnancy. The sequence was obtained from a female donor with multiple sclerosis, enrolled in a pregnancy study. The CDR3 DNA is TGTGCCAGCAGTGATAGGGGTCTAGCGGGAGGTAGGGAGCAGTTCTTC. It is translated as CASSDRGLAGGREQFF.